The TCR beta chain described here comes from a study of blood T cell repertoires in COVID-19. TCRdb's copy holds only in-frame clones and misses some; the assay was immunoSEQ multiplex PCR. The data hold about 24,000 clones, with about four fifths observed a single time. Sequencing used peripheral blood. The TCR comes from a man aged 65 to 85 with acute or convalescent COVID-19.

CDR3 sequence reads: CASSSRQGRTDTQYF. The CDR3 DNA reads as TGTGCCAGCAGCTCGAGACAGGGCCGCACAGATACGCAGTATTTT. The chain has TRBV7-2 and TRBJ2-3; 7 bases are a match to TRBD1. V lost 4 bases, J lost 1 base, and 5 bases stayed unmatched. The CDR3 contains 15 residues. Germline lookup yields CDR1 SGHTA and CDR2 FQGNSA.